This TCR beta chain was captured by sequencing in a study of T cell changes during pregnancy in multiple sclerosis. This CDR3 region has 14 residues. Germline assignment: CDR1 LNHDA and CDR2 SQIVND (reference sequence). With 6 bases removed from V and 4 bases from J, the gap between germline ends came to 13 bases. Clones were sequenced by immunoSEQ multiplex PCR, and TCRdb holds only the in-frame ones, with some missing. The sample records approximately 80,000 clones, about 93% being singletons. This TCR derives from a female donor in good health, enrolled as a control in a pregnancy study. Sequencing used peripheral blood, obtained in the second trimester of pregnancy. The rearrangement uses TRBV19 and TRBJ2-1; TRBD2 might be the D (6 bases). The CDR3 DNA sequence: TGTGCCAGTAGCCGGGGGTTTGAGTACAATGAGCAGTTCTTC. Translated, it gives CASSRGFEYNEQFF.